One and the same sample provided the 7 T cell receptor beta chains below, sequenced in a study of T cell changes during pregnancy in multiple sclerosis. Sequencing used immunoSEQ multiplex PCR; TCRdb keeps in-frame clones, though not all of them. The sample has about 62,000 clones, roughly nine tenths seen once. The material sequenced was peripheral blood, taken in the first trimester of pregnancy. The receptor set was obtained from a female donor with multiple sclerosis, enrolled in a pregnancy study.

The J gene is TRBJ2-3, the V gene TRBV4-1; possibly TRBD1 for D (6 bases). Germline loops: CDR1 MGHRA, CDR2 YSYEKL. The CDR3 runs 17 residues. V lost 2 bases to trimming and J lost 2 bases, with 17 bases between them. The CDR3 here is CASSQPEGDPYTDTQYF. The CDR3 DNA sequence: TGCGCCAGCAGCCAACCCGAGGGGGACCCCTACACAGATACGCAGTATTTT.

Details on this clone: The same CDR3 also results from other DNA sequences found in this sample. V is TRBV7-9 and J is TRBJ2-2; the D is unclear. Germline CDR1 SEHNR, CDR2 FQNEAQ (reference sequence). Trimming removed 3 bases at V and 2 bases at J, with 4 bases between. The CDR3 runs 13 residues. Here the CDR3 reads CASSFSNTGELFF. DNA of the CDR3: TGTGCCAGCAGCTTCTCTAACACCGGGGAGCTGTTTTTT.

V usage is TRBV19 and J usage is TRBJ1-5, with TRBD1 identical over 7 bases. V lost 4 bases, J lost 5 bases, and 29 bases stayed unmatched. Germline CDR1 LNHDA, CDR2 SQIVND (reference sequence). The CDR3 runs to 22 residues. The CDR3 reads CASSTVPGQWPARYGAYQPQHF. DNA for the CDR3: TGTGCCAGTAGTACTGTCCCGGGACAGTGGCCAGCGCGCTACGGAGCATATCAGCCCCAGCATTTT. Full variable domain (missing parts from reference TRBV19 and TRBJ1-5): DGGITQSPKYLFRKEGQNVTLSCEQNLNHDAMYWYRQDPGQGLRLIYYSQIVNDFQKGDIAEGYSVSREKKESFPLTVTSAQKNPTAFYLCASSTVPGQWPARYGAYQPQHFGDGTRLSIL.

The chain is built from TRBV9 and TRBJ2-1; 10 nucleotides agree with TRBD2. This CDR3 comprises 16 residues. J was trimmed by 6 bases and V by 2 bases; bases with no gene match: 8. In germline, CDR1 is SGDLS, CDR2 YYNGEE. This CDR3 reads CASSVGLAEFSNEQFF. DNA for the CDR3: TGTGCCAGCAGCGTTGGACTAGCGGAGTTCTCCAATGAGCAGTTCTTC.

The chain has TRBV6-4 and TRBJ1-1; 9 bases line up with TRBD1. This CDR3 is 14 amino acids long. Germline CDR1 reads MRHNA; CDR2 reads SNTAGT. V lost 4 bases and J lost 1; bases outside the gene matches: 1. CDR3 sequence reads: CASSVTGGNTEAFF. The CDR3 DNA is TGTGCCAGCAGTGTGACAGGGGGGAACACTGAAGCTTTCTTT.

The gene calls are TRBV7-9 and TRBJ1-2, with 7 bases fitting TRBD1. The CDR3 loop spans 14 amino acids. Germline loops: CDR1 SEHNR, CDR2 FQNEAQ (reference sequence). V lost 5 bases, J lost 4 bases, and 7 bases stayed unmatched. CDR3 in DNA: TGTGCCAGCAGCCCAGACAGGGCCGCCTATGGCTACACCTTC. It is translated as CASSPDRAAYGYTF.

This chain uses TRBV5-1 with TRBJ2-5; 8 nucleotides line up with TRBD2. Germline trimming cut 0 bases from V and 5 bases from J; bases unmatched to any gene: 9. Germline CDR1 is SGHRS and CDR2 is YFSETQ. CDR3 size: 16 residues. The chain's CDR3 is CASSLDLRGAWETQYF. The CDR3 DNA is TGCGCCAGCAGCTTGGATCTGCGGGGGGCTTGGGAGACCCAGTACTTC. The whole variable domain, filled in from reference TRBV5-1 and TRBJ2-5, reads KAGVTQTPRYLIKTRGQQVTLSCSPISGHRSVSWYQQTPGQGLQFLFEYFSETQRNKGNFPGRFSGRQFSNSRSEMNVSTLELGDSALYLCASSLDLRGAWETQYFGPGTRLLVL.